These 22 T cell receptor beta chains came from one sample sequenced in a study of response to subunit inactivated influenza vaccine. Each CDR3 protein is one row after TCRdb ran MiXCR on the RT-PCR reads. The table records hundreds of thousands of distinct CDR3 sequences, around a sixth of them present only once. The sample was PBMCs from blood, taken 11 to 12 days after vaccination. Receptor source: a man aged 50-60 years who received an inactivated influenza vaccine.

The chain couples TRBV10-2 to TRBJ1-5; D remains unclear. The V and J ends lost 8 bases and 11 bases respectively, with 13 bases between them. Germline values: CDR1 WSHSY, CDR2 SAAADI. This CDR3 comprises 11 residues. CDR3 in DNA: TGCGCCAGCCCTCCCGGTTCGTCCCAGCATTTT. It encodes CASPPGSSQHF.

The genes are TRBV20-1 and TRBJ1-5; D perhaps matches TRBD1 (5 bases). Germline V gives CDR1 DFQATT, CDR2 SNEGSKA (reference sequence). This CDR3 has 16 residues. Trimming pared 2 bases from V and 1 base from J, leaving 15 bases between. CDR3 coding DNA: TGCAGTGCTAGATCCCCTTCAGGGAAAAGCAATCAGCCCCAGCATTTT. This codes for CSARSPSGKSNQPQHF.

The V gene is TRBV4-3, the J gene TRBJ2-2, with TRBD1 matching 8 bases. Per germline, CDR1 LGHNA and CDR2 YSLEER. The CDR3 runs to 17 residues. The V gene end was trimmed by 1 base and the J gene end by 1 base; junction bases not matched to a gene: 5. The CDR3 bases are TGCGCCAGCAGCCAAGTCCCCGGGACAGGGAACACCGGGGAGCTGTTTTTT. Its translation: CASSQVPGTGNTGELFF.

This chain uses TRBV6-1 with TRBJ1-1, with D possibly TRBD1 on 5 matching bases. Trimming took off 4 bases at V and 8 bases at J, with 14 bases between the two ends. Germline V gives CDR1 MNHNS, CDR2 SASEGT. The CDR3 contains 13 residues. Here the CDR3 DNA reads TGTGCCAGCAGTGCCCTACGGGGGTGGGAAGCTTTCTTT. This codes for CASSALRGWEAFF.

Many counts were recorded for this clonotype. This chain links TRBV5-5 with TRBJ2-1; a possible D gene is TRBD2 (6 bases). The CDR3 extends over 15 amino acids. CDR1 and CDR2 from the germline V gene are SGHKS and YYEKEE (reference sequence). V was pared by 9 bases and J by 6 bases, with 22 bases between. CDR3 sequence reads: CATGGELDRLNEQFF. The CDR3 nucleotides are TGTGCCACTGGAGGGGAGCTTGACAGACTCAATGAGCAGTTCTTC.

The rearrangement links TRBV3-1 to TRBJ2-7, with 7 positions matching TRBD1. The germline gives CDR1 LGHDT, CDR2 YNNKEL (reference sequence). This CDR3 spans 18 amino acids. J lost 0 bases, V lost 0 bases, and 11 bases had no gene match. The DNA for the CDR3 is TGTGCCAGCAGCCAAGAGTGGGGACAGAATCGTTTCTCCTACGAGCAGTACTTC. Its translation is CASSQEWGQNRFSYEQYF.

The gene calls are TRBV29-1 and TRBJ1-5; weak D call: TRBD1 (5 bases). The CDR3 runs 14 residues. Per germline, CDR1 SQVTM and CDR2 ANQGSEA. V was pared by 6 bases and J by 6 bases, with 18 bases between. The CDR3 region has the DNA TGCAGCGTCGGCCAGGGCGACGGAGCTCAGCCCCAGCATTTT. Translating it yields CSVGQGDGAQPQHF.

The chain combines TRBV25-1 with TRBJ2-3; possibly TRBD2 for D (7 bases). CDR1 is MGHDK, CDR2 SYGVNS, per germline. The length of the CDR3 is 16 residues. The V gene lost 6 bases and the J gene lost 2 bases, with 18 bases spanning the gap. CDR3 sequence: CASSLRRGAITDTQYF. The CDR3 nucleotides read TGTGCCAGCAGCCTGCGCCGGGGGGCCATCACAGATACGCAGTATTTT.

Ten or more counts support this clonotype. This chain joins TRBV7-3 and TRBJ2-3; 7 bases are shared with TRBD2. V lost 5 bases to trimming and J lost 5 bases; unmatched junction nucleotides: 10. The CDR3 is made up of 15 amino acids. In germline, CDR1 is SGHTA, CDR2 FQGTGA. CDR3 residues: CASSKNGAGVDTQYF. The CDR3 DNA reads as TGTGCCAGCAGCAAAAACGGGGCGGGAGTAGATACGCAGTATTTT.

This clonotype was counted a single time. The CDR3: CASSYPEGGFGYTF. The CDR3 DNA follows: TGTGCCAGCAGTTACCCGGAGGGGGGATTTGGCTACACCTTC. The chain uses TRBV6-2 or TRBV6-3 and TRBJ1-2; the D gene is possibly TRBD1 (6 bases). Germline CDR1 is MNHEY and CDR2 is SVGEGT. The germline V and J ends were trimmed by 2 bases and 7 bases, with 14 bases remaining between them. This CDR3 comprises 14 residues.

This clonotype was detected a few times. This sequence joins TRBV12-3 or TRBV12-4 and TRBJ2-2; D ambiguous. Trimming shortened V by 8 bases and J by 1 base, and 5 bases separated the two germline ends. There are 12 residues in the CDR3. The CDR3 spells CASVKNTGELFF. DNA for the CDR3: TGTGCCAGCGTTAAGAACACCGGGGAGCTGTTTTTT.

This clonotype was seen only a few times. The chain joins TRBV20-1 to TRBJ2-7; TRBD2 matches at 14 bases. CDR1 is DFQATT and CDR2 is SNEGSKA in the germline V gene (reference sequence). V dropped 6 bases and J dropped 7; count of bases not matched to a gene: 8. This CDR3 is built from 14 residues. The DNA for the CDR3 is TGCAGTGCGCGGACTAGCGGGAGGCCGGTTGAGCAGTACTTC. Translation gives CSARTSGRPVEQYF.

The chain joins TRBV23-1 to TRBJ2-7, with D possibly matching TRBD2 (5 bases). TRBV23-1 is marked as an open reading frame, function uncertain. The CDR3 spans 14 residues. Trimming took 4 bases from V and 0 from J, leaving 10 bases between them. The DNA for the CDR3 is TGCGCCAGCAGTCTGGAGGAAACCTCCTACGAGCAGTACTTC. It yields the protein CASSLEETSYEQYF.

The CDR3 region has the DNA TGCAGCGTGTTAGCGGGAGCATCAGATACGCAGTATTTT. This translates into CSVLAGASDTQYF. The V and J genes are TRBV29-1 and TRBJ2-3, with 9 bases aligning to TRBD2. V gave up 6 bases and J gave up 4 bases; unmatched junction bases: 5. Germline V gene sequence: CDR1 SQVTM, CDR2 ANQGSEA. The CDR3 sequence is 13 residues long.

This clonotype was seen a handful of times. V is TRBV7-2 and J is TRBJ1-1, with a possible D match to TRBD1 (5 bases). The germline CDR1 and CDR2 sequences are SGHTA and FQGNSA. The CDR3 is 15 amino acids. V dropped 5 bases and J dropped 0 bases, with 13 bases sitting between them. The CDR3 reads CASSPIGGMNTEAFF. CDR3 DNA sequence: TGTGCCAGCAGCCCTATTGGGGGGATGAACACTGAAGCTTTCTTT.

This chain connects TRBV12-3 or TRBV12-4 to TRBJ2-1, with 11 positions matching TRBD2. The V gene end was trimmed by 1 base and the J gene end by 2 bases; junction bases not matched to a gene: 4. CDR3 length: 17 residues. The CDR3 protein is CASSLGLAGGTYNEQFF. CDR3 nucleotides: TGTGCCAGCAGTTTAGGGCTAGCGGGGGGCACCTACAATGAGCAGTTCTTC.

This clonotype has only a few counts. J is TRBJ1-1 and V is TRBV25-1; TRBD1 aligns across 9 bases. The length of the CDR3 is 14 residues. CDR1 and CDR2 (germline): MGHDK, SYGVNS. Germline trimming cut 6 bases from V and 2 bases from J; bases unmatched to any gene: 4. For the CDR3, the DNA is TGTGCCAGCAGGGGGACAGGGATCAACACTGAAGCTTTCTTT. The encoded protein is CASRGTGINTEAFF. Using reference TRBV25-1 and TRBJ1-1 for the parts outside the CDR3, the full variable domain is EADIYQTPRYLVIGTGKKITLECSQTMGHDKMYWYQQDPGMELHLIHYSYGVNSTEKGDLSSESTVSRIRTEHFPLTLESARPSHTSQYLCASRGTGINTEAFFGQGTRLTVV.

CDR3: CASSLGHGVSNEKLFF. The CDR3 nucleotides are TGCGCCAGCAGCTTGGGACACGGGGTCTCTAATGAAAAACTGTTTTTT. The rearrangement links TRBV5-1 to TRBJ1-4, with D unresolved. The V gene's germline CDR1 is SGHRS and CDR2 YFSETQ. The CDR3 is 16 amino acids. V was shortened by 0 bases and J by 3 bases, with 12 bases between the two germline ends.

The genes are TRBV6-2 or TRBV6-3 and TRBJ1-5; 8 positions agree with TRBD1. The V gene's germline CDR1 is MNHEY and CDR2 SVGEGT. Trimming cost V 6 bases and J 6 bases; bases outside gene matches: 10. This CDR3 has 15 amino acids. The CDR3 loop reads CASSPGQGGIQPQHF. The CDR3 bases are TGTGCCAGCAGCCCCGGACAGGGTGGGATTCAGCCCCAGCATTTT.

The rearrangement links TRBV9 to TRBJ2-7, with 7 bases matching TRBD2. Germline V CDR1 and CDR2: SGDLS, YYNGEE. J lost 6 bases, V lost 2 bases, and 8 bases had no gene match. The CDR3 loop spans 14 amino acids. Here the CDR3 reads CASSVGLAETEQYF. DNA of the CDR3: TGTGCCAGCAGCGTTGGGCTAGCGGAGACCGAGCAGTACTTC.

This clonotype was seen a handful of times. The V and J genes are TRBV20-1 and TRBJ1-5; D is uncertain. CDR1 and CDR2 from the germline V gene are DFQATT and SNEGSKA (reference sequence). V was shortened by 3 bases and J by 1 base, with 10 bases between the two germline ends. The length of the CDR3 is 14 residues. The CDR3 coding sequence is TGCAGTGCTAGTGACGGTGGGAGCAATCAGCCCCAGCATTTT. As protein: CSASDGGSNQPQHF.

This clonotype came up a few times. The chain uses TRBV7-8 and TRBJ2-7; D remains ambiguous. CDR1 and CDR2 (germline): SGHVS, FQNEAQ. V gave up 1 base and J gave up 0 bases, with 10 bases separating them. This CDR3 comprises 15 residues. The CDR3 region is CASSLVTAGSYEQYF. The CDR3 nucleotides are TGTGCCAGCAGCTTAGTAACAGCAGGCTCCTACGAGCAGTACTTC.